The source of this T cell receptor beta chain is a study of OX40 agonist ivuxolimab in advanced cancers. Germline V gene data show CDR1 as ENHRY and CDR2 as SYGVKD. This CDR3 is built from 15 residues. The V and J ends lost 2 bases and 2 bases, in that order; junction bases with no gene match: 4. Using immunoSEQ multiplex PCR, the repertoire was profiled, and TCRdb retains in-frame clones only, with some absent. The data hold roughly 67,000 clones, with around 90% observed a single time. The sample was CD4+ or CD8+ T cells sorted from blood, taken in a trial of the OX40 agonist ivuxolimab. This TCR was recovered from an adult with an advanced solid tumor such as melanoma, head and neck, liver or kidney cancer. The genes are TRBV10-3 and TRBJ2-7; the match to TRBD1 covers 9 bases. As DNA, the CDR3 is TGTGCCATCAGTGAGCCGGGACAGGGTCCCTACGAGCAGTACTTC. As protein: CAISEPGQGPYEQYF.